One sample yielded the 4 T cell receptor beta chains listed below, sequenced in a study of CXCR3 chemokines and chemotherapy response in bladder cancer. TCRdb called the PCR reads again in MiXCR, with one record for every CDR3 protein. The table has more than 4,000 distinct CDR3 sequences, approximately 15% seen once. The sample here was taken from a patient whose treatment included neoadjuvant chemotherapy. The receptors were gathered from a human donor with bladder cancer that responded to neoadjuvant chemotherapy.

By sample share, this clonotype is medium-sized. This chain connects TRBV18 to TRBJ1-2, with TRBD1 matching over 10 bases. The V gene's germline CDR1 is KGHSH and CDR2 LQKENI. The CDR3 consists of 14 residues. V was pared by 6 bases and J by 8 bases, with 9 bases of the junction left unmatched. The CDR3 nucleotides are TGTGCCAGCTCCCGTGACAGGGGGCAGGGAGGCTACACCTTC. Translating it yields CASSRDRGQGGYTF.

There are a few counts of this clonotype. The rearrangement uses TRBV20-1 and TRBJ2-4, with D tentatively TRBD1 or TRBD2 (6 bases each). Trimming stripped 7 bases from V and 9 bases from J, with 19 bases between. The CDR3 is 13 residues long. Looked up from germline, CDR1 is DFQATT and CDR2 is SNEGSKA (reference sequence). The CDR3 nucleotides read TGCAGTGTCAGAGGGGGGACCGGATTCATTCAGTACTTC. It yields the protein CSVRGGTGFIQYF.

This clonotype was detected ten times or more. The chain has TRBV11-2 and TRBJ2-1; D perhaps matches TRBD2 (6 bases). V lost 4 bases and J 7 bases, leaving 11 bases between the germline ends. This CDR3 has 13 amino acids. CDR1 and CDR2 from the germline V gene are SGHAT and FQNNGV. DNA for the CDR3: TGTGCCAGCAGCTCCGAACGGGGGAATGAGCAGTTCTTC. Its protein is CASSSERGNEQFF.

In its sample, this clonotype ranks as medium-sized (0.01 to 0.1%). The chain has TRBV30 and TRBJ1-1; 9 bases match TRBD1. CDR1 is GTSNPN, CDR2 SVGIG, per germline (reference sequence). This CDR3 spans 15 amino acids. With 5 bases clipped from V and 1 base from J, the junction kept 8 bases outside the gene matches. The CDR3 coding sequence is TGTGCCTGGGTTTACCGGGACAGGGAGAACACTGAAGCTTTCTTT. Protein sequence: CAWVYRDRENTEAFF.